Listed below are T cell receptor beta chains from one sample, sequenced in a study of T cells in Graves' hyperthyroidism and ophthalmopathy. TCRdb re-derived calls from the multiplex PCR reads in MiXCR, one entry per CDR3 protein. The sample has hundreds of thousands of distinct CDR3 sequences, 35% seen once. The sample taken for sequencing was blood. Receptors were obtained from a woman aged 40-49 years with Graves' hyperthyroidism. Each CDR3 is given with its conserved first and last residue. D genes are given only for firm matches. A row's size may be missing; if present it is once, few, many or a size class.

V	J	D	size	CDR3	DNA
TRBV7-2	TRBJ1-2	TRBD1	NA	CASSVTGGEYGYTF	TGTGCCAGCAGCGTAACAGGGGGCGAATACGGCTACACCTTC
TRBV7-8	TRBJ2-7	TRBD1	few	CASSARQGDLTYEQYF	TGTGCCAGCAGCGCAAGACAGGGGGACCTCACCTACGAGCAGTACTTC
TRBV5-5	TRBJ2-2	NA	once	CASSLGLAGSCFF	NA
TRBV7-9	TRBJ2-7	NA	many	CASSSLPGGVGEQYF	TGTGCCAGCAGCTCCCTACCGGGCGGAGTGGGCGAGCAGTACTTC
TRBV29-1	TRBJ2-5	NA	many	CSAGGRDTGVQETQYF	TGCAGCGCTGGGGGCCGGGACACAGGAGTCCAAGAGACCCAGTACTTC
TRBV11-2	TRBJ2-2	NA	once	CASSFAGLDTGELFF	TGTGCCAGCAGCTTCGCGGGCCTAGACACCGGGGAGCTGTTTTTT
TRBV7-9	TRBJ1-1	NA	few	CASSFAGWPRTEAFF	TGTGCCAGCAGTTTCGCAGGGTGGCCTCGCACTGAAGCTTTCTTT
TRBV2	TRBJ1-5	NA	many	CASSLSTYSNQPQHF	TGTGCCAGCAGCTTGTCAACTTATAGCAATCAGCCCCAGCATTTT
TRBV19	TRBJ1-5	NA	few	CASSIKQGPLNQPQHF	TGTGCCAGTAGTATAAAGCAGGGCCCCCTCAATCAGCCCCAGCATTTT
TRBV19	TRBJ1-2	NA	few	CASRAGGLGGYTF	TGTGCCAGTAGAGCGGGGGGATTGGGCGGCTACACCTTC
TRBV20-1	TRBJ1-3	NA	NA	CSASPGFSGNTIYF	TGCAGTGCTAGTCCCGGATTCTCTGGAAACACCATATATTTT
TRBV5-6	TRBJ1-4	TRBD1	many	CASSLWTGANEKLFF	TGTGCCAGCAGCCTATGGACAGGGGCCAATGAAAAACTGTTTTTT
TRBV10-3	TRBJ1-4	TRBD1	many	CAISAGTGEASEKLFF	TGTGCCATCAGCGCCGGGACAGGGGAGGCCAGTGAAAAACTGTTTTTT
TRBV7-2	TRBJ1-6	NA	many	CASSLLGQSRSPLHF	TGTGCCAGCAGCTTACTCGGACAGAGCAGGTCACCCCTCCACTTT
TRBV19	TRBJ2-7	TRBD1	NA	CASSIMGQGPGSYEQYF	TGTGCCAGTAGTATAATGGGACAGGGGCCGGGCTCCTACGAGCAGTACTTC
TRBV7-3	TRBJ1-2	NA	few	CASSSVGGPYGYTF	TGTGCCAGCAGCTCCGTTGGGGGGCCCTATGGCTACACCTTC
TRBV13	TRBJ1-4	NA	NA	CASSQGRFGEKLFF	TGTGCCAGCAGCCAGGGGAGGTTTGGTGAAAAACTGTTTTTT
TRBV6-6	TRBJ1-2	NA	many	CASSYDGNYGYTF	TGTGCCAGCAGTTACGACGGTAACTATGGCTACACCTTC
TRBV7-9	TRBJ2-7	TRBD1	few	CASSQTGFDEQYF	TGTGCCAGCAGCCAGACAGGGTTCGACGAGCAGTACTTC
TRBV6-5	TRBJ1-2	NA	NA	CASSFQRDSLGGYTF	TGTGCCAGCAGTTTTCAAAGGGATTCTCTTGGTGGCTACACCTTC
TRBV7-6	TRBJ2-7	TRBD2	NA	CASSLRSGREGNEQYF	TGTGCCAGCAGCTTAAGATCGGGGCGGGAGGGGAACGAGCAGTACTTC
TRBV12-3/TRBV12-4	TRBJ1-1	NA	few	CASSFGTVNTEAFF	TGTGCCAGCAGTTTTGGGACGGTGAACACTGAAGCTTTCTTT